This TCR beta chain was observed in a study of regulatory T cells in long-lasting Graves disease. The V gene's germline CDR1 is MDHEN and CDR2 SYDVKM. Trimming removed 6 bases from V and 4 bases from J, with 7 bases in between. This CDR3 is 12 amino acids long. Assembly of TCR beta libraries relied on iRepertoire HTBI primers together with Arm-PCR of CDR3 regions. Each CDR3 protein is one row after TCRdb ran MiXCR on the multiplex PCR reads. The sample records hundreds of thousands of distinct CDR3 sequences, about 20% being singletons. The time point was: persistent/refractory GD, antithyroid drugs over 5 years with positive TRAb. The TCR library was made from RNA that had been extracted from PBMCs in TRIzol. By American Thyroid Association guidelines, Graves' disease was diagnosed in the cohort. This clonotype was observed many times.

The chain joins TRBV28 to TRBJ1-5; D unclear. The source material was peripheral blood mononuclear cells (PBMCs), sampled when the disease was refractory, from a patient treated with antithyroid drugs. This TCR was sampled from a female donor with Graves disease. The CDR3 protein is CASRHPNQPQHF. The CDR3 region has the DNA TGTGCCAGCAGACACCCAAATCAGCCCCAGCATTTT.